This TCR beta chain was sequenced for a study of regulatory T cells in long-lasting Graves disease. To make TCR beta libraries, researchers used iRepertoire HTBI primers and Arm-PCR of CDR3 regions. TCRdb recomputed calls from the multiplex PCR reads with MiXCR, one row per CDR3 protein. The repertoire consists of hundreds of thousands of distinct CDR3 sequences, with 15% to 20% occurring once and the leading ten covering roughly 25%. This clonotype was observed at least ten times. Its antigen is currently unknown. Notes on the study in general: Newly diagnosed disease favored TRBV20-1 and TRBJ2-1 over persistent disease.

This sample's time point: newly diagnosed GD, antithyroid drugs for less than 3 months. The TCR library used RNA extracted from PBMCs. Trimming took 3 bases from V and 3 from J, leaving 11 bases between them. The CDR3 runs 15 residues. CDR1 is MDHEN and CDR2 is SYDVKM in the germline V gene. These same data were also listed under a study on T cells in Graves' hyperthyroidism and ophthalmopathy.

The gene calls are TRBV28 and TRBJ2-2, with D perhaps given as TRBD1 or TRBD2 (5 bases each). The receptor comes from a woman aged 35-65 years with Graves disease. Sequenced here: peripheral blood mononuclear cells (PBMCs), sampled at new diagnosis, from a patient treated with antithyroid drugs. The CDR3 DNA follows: TGTGCCAGCAGTTTTAGAGGGGCGGACACCGGGGAGCTGTTTTTT. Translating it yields CASSFRGADTGELFF.